One and the same sample provided the 7 T cell receptor beta chains below, sequenced in a study of beta chain features in type 1 diabetes. Every isolated RNA sample was fully reverse transcribed, so sequencing captured expressed TCRB transcripts. Method: immunoSEQ multiplex PCR; TCRdb's copy keeps in-frame clones and lacks some. The repertoire holds about 340,000 clones, with roughly 8% as singletons. The sample was central memory CD4+ T cells from blood. The receptors shown here come from a woman aged 18 to 35 in good health.

This clone has more than one count but fewer than ten. CDR3 DNA sequence: TGTGCCAGCAGCGCCCCCGGGGGCAATGAAAAACTGTTTTTT. Protein sequence: CASSAPGGNEKLFF. This sequence joins TRBV7-2 and TRBJ1-4; possible D gene TRBD1, 6 bases. The CDR3 sequence is 14 residues long. V was cut by 5 bases and J by 5 bases, with 12 bases left in between. CDR1 SGHTA and CDR2 FQGNSA come from the germline V gene.

V is TRBV25-1 and J is TRBJ2-2; tentatively, D is TRBD1 (6 bases). Germline assignment: CDR1 MGHDK and CDR2 SYGVNS. Trimming took off 4 bases at V and 5 bases at J, with 14 bases between the two ends. The CDR3 is 15 residues long. CDR3 coding DNA: TGTGCCAGCAGTGCTGGACAGCCCTTAACCGGGGAGCTGTTTTTT. This translates into CASSAGQPLTGELFF.

A few counts support this clone. The rearrangement joins TRBV25-1 to TRBJ1-4, with TRBD1 identical over 7 bases. The length of the CDR3 is 14 residues. Germline trimming cut 3 bases from V and 9 bases from J; bases unmatched to any gene: 7. CDR1 is MGHDK, CDR2 SYGVNS, per germline. CDR3 amino acids: CASSDHERGQKLFF. The CDR3 DNA follows: TGTGCCAGCAGTGATCACGAGAGGGGGCAAAAACTGTTTTTT. Full variable domain (remainder filled in from reference TRBV25-1 and TRBJ1-4): EADIYQTPRYLVIGTGKKITLECSQTMGHDKMYWYQQDPGMELHLIHYSYGVNSTEKGDLSSESTVSRIRTEHFPLTLESARPSHTSQYLCASSDHERGQKLFFGSGTQLSVL.

This clone turned up a few times. J is TRBJ1-2 and V is TRBV11-2; 10 bases match TRBD1. The germline CDR1 and CDR2 sequences are SGHAT and FQNNGV. After removal of 10 bases from V and 4 bases from J, the junction contained 9 bases not matched to a gene. The CDR3 extends over 14 amino acids. This chain's CDR3 is CAIGGQGTLYGYTF. CDR3 nucleotide sequence: TGTGCCATCGGGGGACAGGGGACTCTCTATGGCTACACCTTC.

J is TRBJ1-2 and V is TRBV14, with D perhaps TRBD1 (5 bases). The V gene lost 4 bases and the J gene lost 5 bases, with 23 bases spanning the gap. Germline loops: CDR1 SGHDN, CDR2 FVKESK. This CDR3 spans 17 amino acids. The CDR3 reads CASSPNAGTRAPYGYTF. The DNA for the CDR3 is TGTGCCAGCAGCCCAAACGCCGGGACTCGCGCTCCGTATGGCTACACCTTC. Full variable domain (outside the CDR3, taken from reference TRBV14 and TRBJ1-2): EAGVTQFPSHSVIEKGQTVTLRCDPISGHDNLYWYRRVMGKEIKFLLHFVKESKQDESGMPNNRFLAERTGGTYSTLKVQPAELEDSGVYFCASSPNAGTRAPYGYTFGSGTRLTVV.

This clone was seen only a few times. The V gene is TRBV18, the J gene TRBJ2-1, with D perhaps TRBD2 (5 bases). CDR3 length equals 14 residues. Between the trimmed V and J ends, which lost 8 bases and 7 bases, there was a span of 18 bases. In germline, CDR1 is KGHSH, CDR2 LQKENI. Here the CDR3 reads CASGSTYSLNEQFF. The CDR3 DNA reads as TGTGCCAGCGGGAGCACCTACAGCTTGAATGAGCAGTTCTTC.

The rearrangement uses TRBV29-1 and TRBJ1-2; no clear D. Trimming took off 4 bases at V and 2 bases at J, with 5 bases between the two ends. The CDR3 totals 11 residues. Germline assignment: CDR1 SQVTM and CDR2 ANQGSEA. The CDR3 bases are TGCAGCGTTGGACCGAACTATGGCTACACCTTC. Translating it yields CSVGPNYGYTF. The whole variable domain, remainder taken from reference TRBV29-1 and TRBJ1-2, is SAVISQKPSRDICQRGTSLTIQCQVDSQVTMMFWYRQQPGQSLTLIATANQGSEATYESGFVIDKFPISRPNLTFSTLTVSNMSPEDSSIYLCSVGPNYGYTFGSGTRLTVV.